The 31 T cell receptor beta chains presented below share a single source sample, sequenced in a study of T cell responses to AZD1222 COVID-19 vaccine. Assay: immunoSEQ multiplex PCR; the TCRdb copy retains only in-frame clones and omits some. The profile shows some 74,000 clones, about 85% of them singletons. The sample here was peripheral blood, taken 28 days after the second AZD1222 dose. These receptors came from an adult who received the AZD1222 COVID-19 vaccine.

This clone was seen only a few times. The chain combines TRBV21-1 with TRBJ2-5; TRBD2, the D gene given by the table, was not confirmed from the DNA. TRBV21-1 is tagged as a pseudogene. The CDR3 runs to 16 residues. CDR3 amino acids: CASSKEYGRGFETQYF. CDR3 DNA sequence: TGTGCCAGCAGCAAAGAATATGGTCGGGGGTTTGAGACCCAGTACTTC.

This CDR3 reads CASSLTGTIPTEQYF. The CDR3 region has the DNA TGTGCCAGCAGCTTAACCGGGACAATTCCTACGGAGCAGTACTTC. The chain couples TRBV7-3 to TRBJ2-7; a weak D match, TRBD1 (6 bases). This CDR3 has 15 residues. V was trimmed by 0 bases and J by 7 bases, leaving 16 bases between them. The V gene's germline CDR1 is SGHTA and CDR2 FQGTGA.

V and J are TRBV5-1 and TRBJ1-3; perhaps TRBD1 as D (6 bases). CDR1 is SGHRS and CDR2 is YFSETQ in the germline V gene. The CDR3 spans 17 residues. The V end lost 4 bases, the J end lost 0 bases, and 17 bases lay between the germline ends. The CDR3 protein is CASSLGLQGGSGNTIYF. Here the CDR3 DNA reads TGCGCCAGCAGCCTGGGACTCCAAGGGGGCTCTGGAAACACCATATATTTT.

Regarding this clone: Other DNA sequences in this specimen translate into the identical CDR3. V gene TRBV6-5 combines with J gene TRBJ1-6; no reliable D call. Germline CDR1 is MNHEY and CDR2 is SVGAGI. With 2 bases removed from V and 6 bases from J, the gap between germline ends came to 2 bases. The CDR3 consists of 12 residues. The CDR3 spells CASSYPNSPLHF. The CDR3 DNA is TGTGCCAGCAGTTACCCTAATTCACCCCTCCACTTT.

This chain links TRBV11-2 with TRBJ1-2; 7 bases fit TRBD1. V lost 4 bases to trimming and J lost 8 bases; unmatched junction nucleotides: 10. Looked up from germline, CDR1 is SGHAT and CDR2 is FQNNGV. The CDR3 totals 14 residues. CDR3 sequence reads: CASSSQTTGEGYTF. CDR3 nucleotides: TGTGCCAGCAGCTCCCAGACTACAGGGGAGGGCTACACCTTC.

The rearrangement joins TRBV6-4 to TRBJ2-2; D uncertain. The CDR3 contains 12 residues. The V end was cut by 2 bases, the J end by 6 bases, with 4 bases between. Germline lookup yields CDR1 MRHNA and CDR2 SNTAGT. CDR3 nucleotide sequence: TGTGCCAGCAGTGACGATGCCGGGGAGCTGTTTTTT. Protein sequence: CASSDDAGELFF.

The chain links TRBV27 to TRBJ2-7; 8 nucleotides match TRBD1. V gave up 3 bases and J gave up 9 bases; unmatched junction bases: 4. This CDR3 has 12 residues. The germline V gene encodes CDR1 MNHEY and CDR2 SMNVEV (reference sequence). The CDR3 sequence: CASSFGTGRQYF. CDR3 sequence (DNA): TGTGCCAGCAGTTTTGGGACAGGACGGCAGTACTTC.

The rearrangement links TRBV5-1 to TRBJ1-6, with a tentative D call TRBD1 (6 bases). V lost 5 bases and J lost 5, with 14 bases in between. This CDR3 is built from 15 residues. Per germline, CDR1 SGHRS and CDR2 YFSETQ. The CDR3 nucleotides read TGCGCCAGCAGTAGAGGGGACACTAATAATTCACCCCTCCACTTT. Translated, it gives CASSRGDTNNSPLHF.

The V call is TRBV4-3, the J call TRBJ2-4, with D maybe TRBD1 (5 bases). Germline CDR1 and CDR2: LGHNA and YSLEER. This CDR3 has 14 amino acids. The V end was cut by 0 bases, the J end by 8 bases, with 11 bases between. Here the CDR3 DNA reads TGCGCCAGCAGCCAAGAAGGGGCGTTGGACATTCAGTACTTC. Protein product: CASSQEGALDIQYF.

The rearrangement links TRBV5-1 to TRBJ1-5; 8 bases line up with TRBD1. Germline lookup yields CDR1 SGHRS and CDR2 YFSETQ. The CDR3 length is 13 residues. Trimming removed 4 bases from V and 4 bases from J; junction bases left unmatched: 1. The CDR3 loop is CASSRTGNQPQHF. CDR3 nucleotides: TGCGCCAGCAGCCGGACAGGGAATCAGCCCCAGCATTTT.

The chain couples TRBV6-5 to TRBJ2-5; D may match TRBD1 or TRBD2 (5 bases each). Germline V gene data show CDR1 as MNHEY and CDR2 as SVGAGI. CDR3 length: 14 amino acids. Deletions cut 6 bases from V and 5 bases from J, with 16 bases between. As DNA, the CDR3 is TGTGCCAGCAGAAGGGACGGCGGGTTGGAGACCCAGTACTTC. Translating gives CASRRDGGLETQYF.

This chain connects TRBV18 to TRBJ1-6; the D gene is possibly TRBD1 (5 bases). Trimming cost V 4 bases and J 0 bases, with 13 bases left between them. CDR1 and CDR2 from the germline V gene are KGHSH and LQKENI. This CDR3 is built from 17 residues. Written as DNA, the CDR3 is TGTGCCAGCTCACGTACACAGGAGAGCTCCTATAATTCACCCCTCCACTTT. Its protein is CASSRTQESSYNSPLHF.

The count of this clone is one. The chain recombines TRBV5-5 with TRBJ2-3; a weak D match, TRBD2 (5 bases). The CDR3 extends over 14 amino acids. The germline V gene has CDR1 SGHKS and CDR2 YYEKEE (reference sequence). Deletions cut 1 base from V and 0 bases from J, with 6 bases between. CDR3 loop: CASSLSGSTDTQYF. The CDR3 coding sequence is TGTGCCAGCAGCTTGAGCGGTAGCACAGATACGCAGTATTTT.

The gene calls are TRBV7-2 and TRBJ2-7; D is uncertain. V lost 1 base, J lost 2 bases, and 15 bases lay in between. Germline V CDR1 and CDR2: SGHTA, FQGNSA. The CDR3 has 16 amino acids. CDR3 DNA: TGTGCCAGCAGCTTAGTGGTGGGTTCCACTCCCTACGAGCAGTACTTC. Protein product: CASSLVVGSTPYEQYF.

This chain uses TRBV7-2 with TRBJ2-7, with TRBD1 identical over 11 bases. Germline V gene sequence: CDR1 SGHTA, CDR2 FQGNSA. The CDR3 contains 16 residues. V gave up 4 bases and J gave up 4 bases; unmatched junction bases: 9. In nucleotides, the CDR3 is TGTGCCAGCAGCTCCAGCCAGGACAGGGGGCAGTACGAGCAGTACTTC. Translating gives CASSSSQDRGQYEQYF.

The chain uses TRBV7-3 and TRBJ2-1; 7 bases are shared with TRBD2. The V gene's germline CDR1 is SGHTA and CDR2 FQGTGA. V dropped 4 bases and J dropped 6; count of bases not matched to a gene: 6. The CDR3 length is 14 residues. For the CDR3, the DNA is TGTGCCAGCAGCTCTAAGCGGGACCTCAATGAGCAGTTCTTC. Its protein product is CASSSKRDLNEQFF.

A note on this clone: Distinct nucleotide sequences in the sample also encode this CDR3. The genes are TRBV3-1 (or the pseudogene TRBV3-2) and TRBJ2-7; D remains unclear. CDR1 is LGHDT and CDR2 is YNNKEL in the germline V gene (reference sequence). The CDR3 length is 11 residues. V dropped 3 bases and J dropped 3 bases, with 3 bases sitting between them. The DNA for the CDR3 is TGTGCCAGCAGCCAGCTCTACGAGCAGTACTTC. It is translated as CASSQLYEQYF.

A few counts support this clone. This chain links TRBV27 with TRBJ1-2; no clear D. The CDR3 totals 15 residues. Germline V lookup: CDR1 MNHEY, CDR2 SMNVEV (reference sequence). Trimming pared 1 base from V and 0 bases from J, leaving 9 bases between. This CDR3 reads CASSLFPDTNYGYTF. CDR3 nucleotides: TGTGCCAGCAGTTTATTTCCCGACACTAACTATGGCTACACCTTC.

This rearrangement joins TRBV4-1 to TRBJ2-7, with 9 bases aligning to TRBD2. After removal of 0 bases from V and 3 bases from J, the junction contained 9 bases not matched to a gene. The CDR3 length is 17 residues. Germline CDR1 reads MGHRA; CDR2 reads YSYEKL. The CDR3 DNA follows: TGCGCCAGCAGCCAAGATTCGCGGCTAGCGGGAATCTACGAGCAGTACTTC. Translating gives CASSQDSRLAGIYEQYF.

A single count supports this clone. The CDR3 loop is CATSDLDTQYF. For the CDR3, the DNA is TGTGCCACCAGTGATTTAGATACGCAGTATTTT. The V gene is TRBV24-1, the J gene TRBJ2-3; no clear D. Trimming removed 1 base at V and 5 bases at J, with 0 bases between. This CDR3 spans 11 amino acids. CDR1 and CDR2 (germline): KGHDR, SFDVKD.

V is TRBV6-2 or TRBV6-3 and J is TRBJ1-4, with D possibly being TRBD1 (5 bases). Germline CDR1 and CDR2: MNHEY and SVGEGT. The CDR3 runs to 15 residues. The V end was cut by 5 bases, the J end by 8 bases, with 18 bases between. For the CDR3, the DNA is TGTGCCAGCAGTCCAGCCGGGACGGCGGGGGAAAAACTGTTTTTT. This sequence encodes CASSPAGTAGEKLFF.

This chain joins TRBV5-1 and TRBJ1-3; possible D gene TRBD1, 5 bases. V shed 0 bases and J shed 3 bases, with 16 bases lying between them. CDR1 is SGHRS and CDR2 is YFSETQ in the germline V gene. The CDR3 consists of 17 residues. The CDR3 reads CASSLAGVQGSGNTIYF. The CDR3 nucleotides are TGCGCCAGCAGCTTGGCTGGCGTGCAGGGCAGTGGAAACACCATATATTTT. The variable domain in full, completed from reference TRBV5-1 and TRBJ1-3, reads KAGVTQTPRYLIKTRGQQVTLSCSPISGHRSVSWYQQTPGQGLQFLFEYFSETQRNKGNFPGRFSGRQFSNSRSEMNVSTLELGDSALYLCASSLAGVQGSGNTIYFGEGSWLTVV.

The chain joins TRBV12-3 or TRBV12-4 to TRBJ1-2, with D possibly being TRBD1 (6 bases). The V and J ends lost 9 bases and 9 bases respectively, with 11 bases between them. CDR3 size: 10 residues. The CDR3 nucleotides are TGTGCCAGTGGGGACACCCGCTACACCTTC. Translating it yields CASGDTRYTF.

CDR3 DNA sequence: TGCGCCAGCAGCCTACCTTTACTAGCGGACCAAGAGACCCAGTACTTC. It codes for CASSLPLLADQETQYF. The J gene is TRBJ2-5, the V gene TRBV5-1; 8 bases line up with TRBD2. This CDR3 spans 16 amino acids. V was clipped by 4 bases and J by 0 bases; unmatched bases: 8. Per the germline V gene, CDR1 is SGHRS and CDR2 is YFSETQ.

The V and J genes are TRBV6-2 or TRBV6-3 and TRBJ1-6; 7 bases are shared with TRBD1. The CDR3 has 16 amino acids. The germline CDR1 and CDR2 sequences are MNHEY and SVGEGT. Trimming at V came to 0 bases and at J to 10 bases, leaving 9 bases not matched to a gene. CDR3 in amino acids: CASSYSGTVVGSPLHF. The CDR3 DNA reads TGTGCCAGCAGTTACTCGGGGACAGTGGTCGGATCACCCCTCCACTTT.

The chain has TRBV19 and TRBJ2-3, with 7 bases lining up with TRBD2. With 2 bases clipped from V and 6 bases from J, the junction kept 8 bases outside the gene matches. CDR3 size: 15 residues. The germline gives CDR1 LNHDA, CDR2 SQIVND (reference sequence). For the CDR3, the DNA is TGTGCCAGTAGTATATCTCTAGCGGCGGGCGATACGCAGTATTTT. Translated, it gives CASSISLAAGDTQYF.

The rearrangement links TRBV9 to TRBJ1-1; D ambiguous. The V end lost 3 bases, the J end lost 1 base, and 10 bases lay between the germline ends. Per germline, CDR1 SGDLS and CDR2 YYNGEE. The CDR3 covers 14 residues. The DNA of the CDR3 is TGTGCCAGCAGCGGGTCCGAGGGGAACACTGAAGCTTTCTTT. Its protein is CASSGSEGNTEAFF.

The CDR3 loop reads CASRDGSTTNEKLFF. The CDR3 nucleotides are TGTGCCAGTAGGGACGGCTCAACGACTAATGAAAAACTGTTTTTT. The rearrangement uses TRBV19 and TRBJ1-4; D not certain. Trimming left V 6 bases short and J 2 bases short, with 13 bases between. Germline CDR1 and CDR2: LNHDA and SQIVND (reference sequence). This CDR3 has 15 residues.

This chain uses TRBV30 with TRBJ2-7; 9 bases are shared with TRBD2. The CDR3 consists of 13 residues. V dropped 6 bases and J dropped 2; count of bases not matched to a gene: 5. The germline gives CDR1 GTSNPN, CDR2 SVGIG (reference sequence). For the CDR3, the DNA is TGTGCCTGCCATGGCGGGAGGGCCTACGAGCAGTACTTC. Translation: CACHGGRAYEQYF. Filled out from reference TRBV30 and TRBJ2-7, the complete variable domain reads SQTIHQWPATLVQPVGSPLSLECTVEGTSNPNLYWYRQAAGRGLQLLFYSVGIGQISSEVPQNLSASRPQDRQFILSSKKLLLSDSGFYLCACHGGRAYEQYFGPGTRLTVT.

The chain is built from TRBV18 and TRBJ2-2, with TRBD1 identical over 8 bases. V lost 6 bases, J lost 1 base, and 7 bases stayed unmatched. Germline V gene sequence: CDR1 KGHSH, CDR2 LQKENI. The CDR3 is 16 residues long. CDR3 in amino acids: CASSSAGTGNTGELFF. CDR3 coding DNA: TGTGCCAGCTCGTCTGCCGGGACAGGGAACACCGGGGAGCTGTTTTTT.

The V and J genes are TRBV10-3 and TRBJ1-1; weak D call: TRBD1 (5 bases). Trimming took 3 bases from V and 4 from J, leaving 9 bases between them. CDR3 length: 13 amino acids. The germline CDR1 and CDR2 sequences are ENHRY and SYGVKD. The CDR3 coding sequence is TGTGCCATCAGTGACCAGGGTTTCACTGAAGCTTTCTTT. Amino acids: CAISDQGFTEAFF.